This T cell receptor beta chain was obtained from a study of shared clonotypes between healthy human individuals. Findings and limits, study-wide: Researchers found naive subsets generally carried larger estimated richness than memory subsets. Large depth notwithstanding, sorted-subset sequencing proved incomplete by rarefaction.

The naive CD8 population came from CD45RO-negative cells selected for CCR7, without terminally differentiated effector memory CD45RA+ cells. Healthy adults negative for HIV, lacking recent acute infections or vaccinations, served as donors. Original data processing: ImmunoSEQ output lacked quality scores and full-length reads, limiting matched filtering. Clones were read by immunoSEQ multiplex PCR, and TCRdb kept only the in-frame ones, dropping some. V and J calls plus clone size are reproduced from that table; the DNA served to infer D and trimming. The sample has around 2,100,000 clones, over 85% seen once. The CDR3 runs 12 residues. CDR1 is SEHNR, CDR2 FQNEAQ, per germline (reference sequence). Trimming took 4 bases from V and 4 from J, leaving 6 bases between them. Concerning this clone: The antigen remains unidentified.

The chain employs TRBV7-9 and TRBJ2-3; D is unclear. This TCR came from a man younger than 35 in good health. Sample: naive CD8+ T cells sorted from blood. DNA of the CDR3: TGTGCCAGCAGCTACCTTGCAGATACGCAGTATTTT. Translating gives CASSYLADTQYF.